Included here is one TCR beta chain sequence, with context. Its antigen is not identified. The record originates from a study of cytomegalovirus exposure and HLA in healthy donors. Study conclusions and caveats: Cytomegalovirus association was assigned to about 180 TCR beta chains. Subsequent analysis showed first-cohort TCR clusters tending to co-occur in over a hundred validation repertoires.

Assay: immunoSEQ multiplex PCR; the TCRdb copy retains only in-frame clones and omits some. The repertoire holds 90,000 to 150,000 clones, with roughly 90% as singletons. The CDR3 runs to 17 residues. V was clipped by 6 bases and J by 7 bases, with 24 bases between them. CDR1 and CDR2 from the germline V gene are LNHDA and SQIVND (reference sequence). J is TRBJ2-2 and V is TRBV19, with a weak D call TRBD1 (6 bases). The sample taken for sequencing was PBMCs. The TCR originated in a woman aged 18-29 years in good health and CMV-seropositive. The chain's CDR3 is CASRKFTGPGEDGELFF. The CDR3 region has the DNA TGTGCCAGTAGAAAATTCACGGGGCCAGGGGAAGACGGGGAGCTGTTTTTT.